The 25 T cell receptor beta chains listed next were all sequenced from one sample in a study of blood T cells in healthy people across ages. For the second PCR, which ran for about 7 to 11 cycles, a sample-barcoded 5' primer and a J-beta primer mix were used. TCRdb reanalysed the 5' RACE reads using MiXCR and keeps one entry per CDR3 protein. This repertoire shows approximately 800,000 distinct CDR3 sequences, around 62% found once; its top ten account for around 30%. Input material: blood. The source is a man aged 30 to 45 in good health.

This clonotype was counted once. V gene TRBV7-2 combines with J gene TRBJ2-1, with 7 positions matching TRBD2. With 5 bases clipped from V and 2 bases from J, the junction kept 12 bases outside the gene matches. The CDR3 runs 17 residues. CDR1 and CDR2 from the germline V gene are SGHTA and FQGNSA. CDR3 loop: CASSAKAGDLPYNEQFF. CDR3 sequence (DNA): TGTGCCAGCAGCGCGAAGGCGGGGGACCTTCCCTACAATGAGCAGTTCTTC.

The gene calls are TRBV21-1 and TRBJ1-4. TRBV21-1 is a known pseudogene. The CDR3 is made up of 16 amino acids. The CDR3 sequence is CASSKVGFGLSEKLFF. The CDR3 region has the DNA TGTGCCAGCAGCAAAGTTGGGTTTGGCCTGAGTGAAAAACTGTTTTTT.

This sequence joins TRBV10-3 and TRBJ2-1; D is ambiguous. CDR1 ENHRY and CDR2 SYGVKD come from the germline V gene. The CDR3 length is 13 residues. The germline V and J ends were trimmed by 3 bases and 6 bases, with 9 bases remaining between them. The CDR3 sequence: CAISEGRINEQFF. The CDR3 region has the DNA TGTGCCATCAGTGAAGGCAGAATCAATGAGCAGTTCTTC.

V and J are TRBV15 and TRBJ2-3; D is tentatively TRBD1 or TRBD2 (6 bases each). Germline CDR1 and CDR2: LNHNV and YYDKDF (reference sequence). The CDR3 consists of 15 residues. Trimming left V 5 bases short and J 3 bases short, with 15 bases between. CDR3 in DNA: TGTGCCACCAGCCGACGAAGGAGGGGGACAGATACGCAGTATTTT. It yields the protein CATSRRRRGTDTQYF.

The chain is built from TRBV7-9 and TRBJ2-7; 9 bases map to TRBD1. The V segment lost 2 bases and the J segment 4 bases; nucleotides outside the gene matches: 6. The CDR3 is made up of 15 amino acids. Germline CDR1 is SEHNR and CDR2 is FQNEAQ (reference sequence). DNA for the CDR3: TGTGCCAGCAGCTTAACGACAGGGGGAAAGTACGAGCAGTACTTC. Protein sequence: CASSLTTGGKYEQYF.

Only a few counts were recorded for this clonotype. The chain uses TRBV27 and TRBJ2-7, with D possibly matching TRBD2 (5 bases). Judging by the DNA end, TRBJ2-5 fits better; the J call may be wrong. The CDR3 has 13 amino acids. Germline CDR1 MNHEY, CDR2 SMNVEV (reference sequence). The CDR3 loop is CASSFWAGETQYF. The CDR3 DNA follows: TGTGCCAGCAGTTTCTGGGCGGGAGAGACCCAGTACTTC.

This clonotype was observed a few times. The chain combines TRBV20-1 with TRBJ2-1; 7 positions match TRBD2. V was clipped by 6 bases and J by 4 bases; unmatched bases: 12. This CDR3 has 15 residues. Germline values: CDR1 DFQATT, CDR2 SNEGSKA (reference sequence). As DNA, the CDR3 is TGCAGTGCCAACGATCTAGCGGAGCCATACAATGAGCAGTTCTTC. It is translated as CSANDLAEPYNEQFF.

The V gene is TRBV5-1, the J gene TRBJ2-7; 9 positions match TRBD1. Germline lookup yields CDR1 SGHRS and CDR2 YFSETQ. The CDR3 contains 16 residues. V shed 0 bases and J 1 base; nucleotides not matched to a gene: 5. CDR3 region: CASSLAGTGTSYEQYF. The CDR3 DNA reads TGCGCCAGCAGCTTGGCGGGGACAGGGACTTCCTACGAGCAGTACTTC.

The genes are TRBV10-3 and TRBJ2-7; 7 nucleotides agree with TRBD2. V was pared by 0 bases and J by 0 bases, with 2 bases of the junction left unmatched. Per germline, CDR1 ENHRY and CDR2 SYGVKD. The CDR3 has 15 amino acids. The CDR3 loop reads CAISESRGTSYEQYF. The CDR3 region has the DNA TGTGCCATCAGTGAGTCGCGGGGGACCTCCTACGAGCAGTACTTC.

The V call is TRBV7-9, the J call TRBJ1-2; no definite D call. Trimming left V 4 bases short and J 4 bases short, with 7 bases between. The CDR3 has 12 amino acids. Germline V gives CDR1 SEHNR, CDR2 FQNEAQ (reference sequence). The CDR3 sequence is CASSYASYGYTF. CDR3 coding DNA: TGTGCCAGCAGCTACGCCAGCTATGGCTACACCTTC.

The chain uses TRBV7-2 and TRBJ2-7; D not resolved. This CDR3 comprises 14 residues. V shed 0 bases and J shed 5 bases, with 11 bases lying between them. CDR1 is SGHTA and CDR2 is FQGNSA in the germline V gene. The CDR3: CASSLAVPPNEQYF. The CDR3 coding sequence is TGTGCCAGCAGCTTAGCGGTACCCCCCAACGAGCAGTACTTC.

CDR3 in DNA: TGTGCCAGCAGCCTTACAGGGGGTGCGAGCTCCTACGAGCAGTACTTC. Translated: CASSLTGGASSYEQYF. This rearrangement joins TRBV7-2 to TRBJ2-7, with 8 bases fitting TRBD1. CDR3 length: 16 amino acids. J lost 0 bases, V lost 5 bases, and 9 bases had no gene match. Per the germline V gene, CDR1 is SGHTA and CDR2 is FQGNSA.

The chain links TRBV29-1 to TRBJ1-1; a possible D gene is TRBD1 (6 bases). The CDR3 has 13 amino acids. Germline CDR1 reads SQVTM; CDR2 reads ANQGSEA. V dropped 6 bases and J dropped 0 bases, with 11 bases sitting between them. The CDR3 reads CSVLNRVNTEAFF. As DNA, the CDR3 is TGCAGCGTGTTGAACAGGGTGAACACTGAAGCTTTCTTT.

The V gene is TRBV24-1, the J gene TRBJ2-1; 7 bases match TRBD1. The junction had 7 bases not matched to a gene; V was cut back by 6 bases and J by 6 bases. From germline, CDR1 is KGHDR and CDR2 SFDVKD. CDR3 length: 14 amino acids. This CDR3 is CATSNGQARNEQFF. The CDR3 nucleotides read TGTGCCACCAGTAACGGACAGGCGCGCAATGAGCAGTTCTTC.

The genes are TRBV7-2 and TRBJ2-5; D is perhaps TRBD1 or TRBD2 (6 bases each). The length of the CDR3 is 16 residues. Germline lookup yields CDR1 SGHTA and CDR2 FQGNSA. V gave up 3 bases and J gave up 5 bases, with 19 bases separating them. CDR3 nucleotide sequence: TGTGCCAGCAGCTTCCTCCGGGACTGGGGGCATGAGACCCAGTACTTC. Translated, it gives CASSFLRDWGHETQYF.

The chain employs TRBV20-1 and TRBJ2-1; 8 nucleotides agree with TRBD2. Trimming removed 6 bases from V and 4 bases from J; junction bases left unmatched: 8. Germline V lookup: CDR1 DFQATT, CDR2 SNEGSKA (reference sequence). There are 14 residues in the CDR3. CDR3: CSASSGGDYNEQFF. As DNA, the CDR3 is TGCAGTGCCTCGTCGGGGGGGGATTACAATGAGCAGTTCTTC.

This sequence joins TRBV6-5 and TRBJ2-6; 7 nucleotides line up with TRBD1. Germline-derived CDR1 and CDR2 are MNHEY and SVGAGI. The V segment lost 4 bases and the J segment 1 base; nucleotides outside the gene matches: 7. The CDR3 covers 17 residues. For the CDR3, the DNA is TGTGCCAGCAGTTCCCTCCGCAGGGGGTCTGGGGCCAACGTCCTGACTTTC. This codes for CASSSLRRGSGANVLTF.

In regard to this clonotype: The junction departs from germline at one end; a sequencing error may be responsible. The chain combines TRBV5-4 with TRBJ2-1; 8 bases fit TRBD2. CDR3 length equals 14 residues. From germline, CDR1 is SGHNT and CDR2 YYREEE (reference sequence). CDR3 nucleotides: TGTGCCAGCAGCTTCAGGACTAGCTTTGGTGAGCGGTTCTTC. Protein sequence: CASSFRTSFGERFF.

The CDR3 spells CASSPTRTGGNYGYTF. The DNA for the CDR3 is TGTGCCAGCTCACCTACACGGACAGGGGGCAACTATGGCTACACCTTC. The rearrangement links TRBV18 to TRBJ1-2; 11 bases agree with TRBD1. This CDR3 has 16 amino acids. The V segment lost 3 bases and the J segment 2 bases; nucleotides outside the gene matches: 5. CDR1 is KGHSH and CDR2 is LQKENI in the germline V gene. The whole variable domain, filled in from reference TRBV18 and TRBJ1-2, reads NAGVMQNPRHLVRRRGQEARLRCSPMKGHSHVYWYRQLPEEGLKFMVYLQKENIIDESGMPKERFSAEFPKEGPSILRIQQVVRGDSAAYFCASSPTRTGGNYGYTFGSGTRLTVV.

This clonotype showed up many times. The CDR3 DNA sequence: TGCGCCAGCAGCCCCCAAACTAGCCTGAGCACAGATACGCAGTATTTT. Translated: CASSPQTSLSTDTQYF. The chain couples TRBV5-1 to TRBJ2-3; TRBD2 might be the D (6 bases). This CDR3 is built from 16 residues. V gave up 4 bases and J gave up 0 bases, with 15 bases separating them. CDR1 SGHRS and CDR2 YFSETQ come from the germline V gene. The whole variable domain, filled in from reference TRBV5-1 and TRBJ2-3, reads KAGVTQTPRYLIKTRGQQVTLSCSPISGHRSVSWYQQTPGQGLQFLFEYFSETQRNKGNFPGRFSGRQFSNSRSEMNVSTLELGDSALYLCASSPQTSLSTDTQYFGPGTRLTVL.

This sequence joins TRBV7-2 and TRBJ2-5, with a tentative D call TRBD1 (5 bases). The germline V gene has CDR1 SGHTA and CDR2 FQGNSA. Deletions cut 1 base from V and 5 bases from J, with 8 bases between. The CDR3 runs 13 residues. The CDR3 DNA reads TGTGCCAGCAGCTTAGTCTACAGGGAGACCCAGTACTTC. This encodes CASSLVYRETQYF.

DNA of the CDR3: TGCAGTGTGCAGCGGCTTACCTACGAGCAGTACTTC. Its protein is CSVQRLTYEQYF. V is TRBV20-1 and J is TRBJ2-7; D might be TRBD2 (5 bases). The CDR3 runs 12 residues. V lost 7 bases and J lost 2, with 12 bases in between. CDR1 and CDR2 (germline): DFQATT, SNEGSKA (reference sequence).

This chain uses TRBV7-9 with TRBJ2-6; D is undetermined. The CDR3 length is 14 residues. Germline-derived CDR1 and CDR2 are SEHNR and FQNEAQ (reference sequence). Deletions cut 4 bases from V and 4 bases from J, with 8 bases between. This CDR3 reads CASSSIGGANVLTF. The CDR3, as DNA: TGTGCCAGCAGCTCTATAGGGGGGGCCAACGTCCTGACTTTC.

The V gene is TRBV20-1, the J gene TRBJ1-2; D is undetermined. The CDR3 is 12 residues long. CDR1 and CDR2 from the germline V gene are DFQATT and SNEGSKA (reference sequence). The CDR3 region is CSGNEMAHGYTF. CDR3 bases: TGCAGCGGAAACGAGATGGCCCATGGCTACACCTTC.

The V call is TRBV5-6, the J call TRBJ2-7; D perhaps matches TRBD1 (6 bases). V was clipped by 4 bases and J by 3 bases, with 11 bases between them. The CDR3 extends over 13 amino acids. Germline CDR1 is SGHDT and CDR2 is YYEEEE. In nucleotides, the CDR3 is TGTGCCAGCAGCCGGACAGACCTCTACGAGCAGTACTTC. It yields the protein CASSRTDLYEQYF.